Listed below are T cell receptor beta chains from one sample, sequenced in a study of PD-L1 blockade in urothelial cancer. The protocol was immunoSEQ multiplex PCR, while the TCRdb copy is restricted to in-frame clones and leaves out a portion. Here the sample spans around 92,000 clones, more than 80% being singletons. Source: PBMCs, taken around atezolizumab (anti-PD-L1) treatment. All receptors derive from a woman older than 75 with urothelial cancer. Each CDR3 is given with its conserved first and last residue. D genes are given only for firm matches. The listing skips clone size in some rows; elsewhere it reads once, few, many or a size class.

J gene,clone size,D gene,V gene,CDR3 DNA,CDR3 protein
TRBJ1-1,NA,NA,TRBV19,TGTGCCAGTAGTATGGGACAAGTTGAAGCTTTCTTT,CASSMGQVEAFF
TRBJ1-1,NA,NA,TRBV27,TGTGCCAGCCGACCATCGGGGGGAAGGGACACTGAAGCTTTCTTT,CASRPSGGRDTEAFF
TRBJ1-1,once,NA,TRBV4-1,TGCGCCAGCAGTCGTCCCAGGGGAGGGGGAACTGAAGCTTTCTTT,CASSRPRGGGTEAFF
TRBJ2-7,NA,TRBD2,TRBV5-4,TGTGCCAGCAGCTTGGGCGGGGGGGGGCTCGAGCAGTACTTC,CASSLGGGGLEQYF
TRBJ2-7,NA,TRBD1,TRBV5-1,TGCGCCAGCAGCTCCGGGACAGGGGAGTACGAGCAGTACTTC,CASSSGTGEYEQYF
TRBJ2-3,NA,NA,TRBV30,TGTGCCTGGAGTCTTCTTGGGCGAGCAAAAGATACGCAGTATTTT,CAWSLLGRAKDTQYF
TRBJ1-2,NA,NA,TRBV28,TGTGCCAGCTCCTCAGGCCCCCGGGGTGGCTACACCTTC,CASSSGPRGGYTF
TRBJ1-2,NA,NA,TRBV27,TGTGCCAGCAGTCCCATAGGGGGAGGCTACACCTTC,CASSPIGGGYTF
TRBJ2-1,NA,TRBD1,TRBV5-4,TGTGCCAGCAGCCCCGGAGGACAGGGGGCTTGGAATGAGCAGTTCTTC,CASSPGGQGAWNEQFF
TRBJ2-3,NA,NA,TRBV5-4,TGTGCCAGCAGCTTGTCAGGGCCAGATACGCAGTATTTT,CASSLSGPDTQYF
TRBJ2-7,NA,TRBD2,TRBV11-3,TGTGCCAGCAGCTTGGCTAGCGGGACAAGGTACGAGCAGTACTTC,CASSLASGTRYEQYF
TRBJ2-7,NA,TRBD1,TRBV11-2,TGTGCCAGCAGCTTAGTTGGGGTTGGGACAGGTGCTTACGAGCAGTACTTC,CASSLVGVGTGAYEQYF
TRBJ2-1,NA,TRBD1,TRBV14,TGTGCCAGCAGCCAAATTCAGGGGGCGAAAAGTCAGCAGTTCTTC,CASSQIQGAKSQQFF
TRBJ1-1,NA,TRBD1,TRBV6-6,TGTGCCAGCAGTTACCCGGAGGCAGGGGGCGAAGCTTTCTTT,CASSYPEAGGEAFF
TRBJ2-5,NA,TRBD2,TRBV4-2,TGTGCCAGCAGCCAAGATCTTATGCGTAGCGGGAGAGAGACCCAGTACTTC,CASSQDLMRSGRETQYF
TRBJ2-5,NA,TRBD2,TRBV7-3,TGTGCCAGCAGCCTAAGGACTAGCGGGAGGGGGGAGACCCAGTACTTC,CASSLRTSGRGETQYF
TRBJ2-5,NA,NA,TRBV10-3,TGTGCCATCAGTGGAACGGGAGTGGTAGAGACCCAGTACTTC,CAISGTGVVETQYF
TRBJ2-3,NA,NA,TRBV18,TGTGCCAGCTCCCCCTCCGGGGCAGATACGCAGTATTTT,CASSPSGADTQYF
TRBJ2-3,once,NA,TRBV2,TGTGCCAGCAGTGAAGGGCGGGGTCGCACAGATACGCAGTATTTT,CASSEGRGRTDTQYF
TRBJ2-1,NA,TRBD2,TRBV5-1,TGCGCCAGCAACGTAGCGGGATCCAGGGAGCAGTTCTTC,CASNVAGSREQFF
TRBJ2-1,NA,NA,TRBV25-1,TGTGCCAGCAGCCGAGCCGCCGCCTACAATGAGCAGTTCTTC,CASSRAAAYNEQFF
TRBJ2-7,NA,TRBD2,TRBV27,TGTGCCAGCAGACTTAGCGGGGTTACCTACGAGCAGTACTTC,CASRLSGVTYEQYF
TRBJ2-3,NA,NA,TRBV2,TGTGCCAGCATGTACACAGGGACAGATACGCAGTATTTT,CASMYTGTDTQYF
TRBJ2-1,NA,TRBD2,TRBV7-3,TGTGCCAGCAGCCCAAGAGCGGGAGGGATATACAATGAGCAGTTCTTC,CASSPRAGGIYNEQFF
TRBJ2-7,NA,NA,TRBV11-2,TGTGCCAGCAGCCCAAGCCGGGACACCTACTACGAGCAGTACTTC,CASSPSRDTYYEQYF
TRBJ1-2,few,NA,TRBV6-1,TGTGCCGGAAACAGCAAGGGGAACTATGGCTACACCTTC,CAGNSKGNYGYTF
TRBJ1-1,once,NA,TRBV5-4,TGTGCCAGCAGCTTCGAGCCAGGGGAATATGAAGCTTTCTTT,CASSFEPGEYEAFF
TRBJ2-1,NA,NA,TRBV7-3,TGTGCCAGCAGCCTAGGTAGCAATGAGCAGTTCTTC,CASSLGSNEQFF
TRBJ1-2,NA,TRBD1,TRBV5-1,TGCGCCAGCAGCCCCACCCCGGGACAGTACGGCTACACCTTC,CASSPTPGQYGYTF
TRBJ2-3,NA,TRBD2,TRBV5-4,TGTGCCAGCAGCCCGGGGACTAGCGGGAGGAACACAGATACGCAGTATTTT,CASSPGTSGRNTDTQYF
TRBJ1-1,NA,TRBD1,TRBV5-1,TGCGCCAGCAGCAGACAGGGGTTTGTAACTGAAGCTTTCTTT,CASSRQGFVTEAFF
TRBJ2-6,NA,TRBD1,TRBV7-9,TGTACCAGCAGCCAAGGACAGGGAGTCGGTGGGGCCAACGTCCTGACTTTC,CTSSQGQGVGGANVLTF
TRBJ2-1,NA,NA,TRBV5-4,TGTGCCAGCAGCTTGGAGGGGGGGGAGCAGTTCTTC,CASSLEGGEQFF
TRBJ1-2,NA,NA,TRBV30,TGTGCCTGGAGGGGAGATGGCTACACCTTC,CAWRGDGYTF
TRBJ1-2,NA,NA,TRBV29-1,TGCAGCGTTCAGGCAGGCTATGGCTACACCTTC,CSVQAGYGYTF
TRBJ1-5,NA,NA,TRBV5-1,TGCGCCAGCAGCCCTTCGGACTCCAATCAGCCCCAGCATTTT,CASSPSDSNQPQHF
TRBJ1-1,NA,TRBD1,TRBV5-1,TGCGCCAGCAGGCGTGACAGGGGGCAGGTTGAAGCTTTCTTT,CASRRDRGQVEAFF
TRBJ2-7,NA,NA,TRBV7-2,TGTGCCAGCAGCTCCCGAGCGGTTAGCTCCTACGAGCAGTACTTC,CASSSRAVSSYEQYF
TRBJ2-7,NA,NA,TRBV28,TGTGCCAGCAGCCCGGGTCGCTACGAGCAGTACTTC,CASSPGRYEQYF
TRBJ2-1,NA,NA,TRBV11-1,TGTGCCAGCAGCTTAGACAGGGCGTCCTACAATGAGCAGTTCTTC,CASSLDRASYNEQFF
TRBJ2-5,once,NA,TRBV28,TGTGCCAGCAGTCCCCCGGGGGAGACCCAGTACTTC,CASSPPGETQYF
TRBJ2-7,once,TRBD2,TRBV10-3,TGTGCCATCAGTGAGTCCGGGGGGGGCGAGCAGTACTTC,CAISESGGGEQYF
TRBJ1-1,NA,TRBD1,TRBV7-9,TGTGCCAGCAGCCCTAGGACAGGGGAGGTTGAAGCTTTCTTT,CASSPRTGEVEAFF
TRBJ1-5,NA,NA,TRBV28,TGTGCCAGCAGTTTAGTACAGGGTATGAACAATCAGCCCCAGCATTTT,CASSLVQGMNNQPQHF
TRBJ2-1,NA,TRBD2,TRBV7-3,TGTGCCAGCAGCTGGACTAGCGGGAAGTACAATGAGCAGTTCTTC,CASSWTSGKYNEQFF
TRBJ2-7,NA,TRBD2,TRBV7-8,TGTGCCAGCAGCCCCAGGGAGGGGAGCTCCTACGAGCAGTACTTC,CASSPREGSSYEQYF
TRBJ1-5,few,NA,TRBV7-9,TGTGCCAGCAGCCAGAACGACAGGCCTAATCAGCCCCAGCATTTT,CASSQNDRPNQPQHF
TRBJ1-1,NA,NA,TRBV12-2,TGTGCAAGTCGCTTAGACGGGTGGTGCTGGCGGGCAGGTGAAGCTTTCTTT,CASRLDGWCWRAGEAFF